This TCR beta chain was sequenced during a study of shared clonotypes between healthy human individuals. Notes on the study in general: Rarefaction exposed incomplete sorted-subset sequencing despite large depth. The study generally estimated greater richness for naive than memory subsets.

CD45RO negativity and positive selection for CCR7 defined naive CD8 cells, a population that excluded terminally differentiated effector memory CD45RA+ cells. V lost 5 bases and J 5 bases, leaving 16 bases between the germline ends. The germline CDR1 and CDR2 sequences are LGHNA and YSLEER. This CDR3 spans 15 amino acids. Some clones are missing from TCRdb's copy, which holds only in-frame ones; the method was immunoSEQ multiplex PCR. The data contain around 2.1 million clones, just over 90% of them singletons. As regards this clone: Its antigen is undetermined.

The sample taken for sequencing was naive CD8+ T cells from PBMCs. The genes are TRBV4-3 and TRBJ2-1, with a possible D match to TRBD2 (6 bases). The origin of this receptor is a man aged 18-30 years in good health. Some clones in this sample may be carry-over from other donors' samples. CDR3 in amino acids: CASSTSRRDNNEQFF. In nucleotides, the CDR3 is TGCGCCAGCAGCACGAGCCGGCGGGATAACAATGAGCAGTTCTTC.